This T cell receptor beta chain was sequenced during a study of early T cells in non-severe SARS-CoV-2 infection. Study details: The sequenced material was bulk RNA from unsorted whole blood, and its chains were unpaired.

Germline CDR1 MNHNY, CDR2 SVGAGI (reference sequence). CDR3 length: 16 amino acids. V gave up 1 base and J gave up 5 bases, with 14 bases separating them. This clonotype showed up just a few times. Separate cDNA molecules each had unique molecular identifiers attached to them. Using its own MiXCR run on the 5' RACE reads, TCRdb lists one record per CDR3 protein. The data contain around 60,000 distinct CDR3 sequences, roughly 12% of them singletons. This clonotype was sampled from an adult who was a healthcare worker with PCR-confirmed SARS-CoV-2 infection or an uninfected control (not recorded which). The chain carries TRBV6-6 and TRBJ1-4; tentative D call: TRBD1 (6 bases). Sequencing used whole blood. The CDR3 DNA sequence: TGTGCCAGCAGTTACTTCCCCGGGGGCGGGAATGAAAAACTGTTTTTT. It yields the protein CASSYFPGGGNEKLFF.